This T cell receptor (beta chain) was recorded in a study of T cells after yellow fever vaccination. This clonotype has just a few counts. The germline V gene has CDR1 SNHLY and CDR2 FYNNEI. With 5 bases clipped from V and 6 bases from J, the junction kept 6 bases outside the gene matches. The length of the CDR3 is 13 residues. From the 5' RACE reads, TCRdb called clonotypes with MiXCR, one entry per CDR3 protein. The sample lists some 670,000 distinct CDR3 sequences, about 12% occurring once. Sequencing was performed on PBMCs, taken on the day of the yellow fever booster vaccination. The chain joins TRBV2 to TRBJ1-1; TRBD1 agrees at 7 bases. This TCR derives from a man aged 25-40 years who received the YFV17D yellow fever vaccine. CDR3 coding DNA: TGTGCCAGCAGTCGGACAGGACGGCCTGAAGCTTTCTTT. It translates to CASSRTGRPEAFF. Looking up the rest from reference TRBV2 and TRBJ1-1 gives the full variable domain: EPEVTQTPSHQVTQMGQEVILRCVPISNHLYFYWYRQILGQKVEFLVSFYNNEISEKSEIFDDQFSVERPDGSNFTLKIRSTKLEDSAMYFCASSRTGRPEAFFGQGTRLTVV.